These 17 T cell receptor beta chains were sequenced from one sample in a study of beta chain features in type 1 diabetes. Expressed TCRB transcripts got sequenced, as all isolated RNA was reverse transcribed. Method: immunoSEQ multiplex PCR; TCRdb's copy keeps in-frame clones and lacks some. This table has some 150,000 clones, less than 9% appearing once. The sample comprised central memory CD4+ T cells from blood. The source of these receptors is a woman aged 30 to 39 in good health.

The chain couples TRBV7-8 to TRBJ1-5; 7 bases fit TRBD1. The V gene's germline CDR1 is SGHVS and CDR2 FQNEAQ. The J segment lost 3 bases and the V segment lost 4 bases, leaving 9 bases of the junction unmatched. The CDR3 extends over 16 amino acids. The CDR3, as DNA: TGTGCCAGCAGCTCTCGGACAGGCAACACCAATCAGCCCCAGCATTTT. Its protein is CASSSRTGNTNQPQHF.

The V call is TRBV28, the J call TRBJ2-3; D perhaps matches TRBD2 (6 bases). Looked up from germline, CDR1 is MDHEN and CDR2 is SYDVKM. This CDR3 region has 15 residues. With 3 bases removed from V and 3 bases from J, the gap between germline ends came to 13 bases. CDR3 in DNA: TGTGCCAGCAGTTTTGTGGGAGGAGGGACAGATACGCAGTATTTT. Amino acid sequence: CASSFVGGGTDTQYF.

The genes are TRBV29-1 and TRBJ2-5; 7 bases match TRBD2. There are 12 residues in the CDR3. Germline values: CDR1 SQVTM, CDR2 ANQGSEA. As DNA, the CDR3 is TGCAGTCTATCGGCGGGAGAAGAGACCCAGTACTTC. Translating it yields CSLSAGEETQYF.

The V and J genes are TRBV2 and TRBJ2-7; 10 positions match TRBD2. CDR3 length: 14 residues. Germline CDR1 SNHLY, CDR2 FYNNEI. The V gene end was trimmed by 5 bases and the J gene end by 3 bases; junction bases not matched to a gene: 4. Here the CDR3 reads CASSLLAGIYEQYF. In nucleotides, the CDR3 is TGTGCCAGCAGTTTACTAGCGGGAATCTACGAGCAGTACTTC.

The chain has TRBV7-2 and TRBJ1-3; 8 nucleotides agree with TRBD1. The germline V gene encodes CDR1 SGHTA and CDR2 FQGNSA. This CDR3 has 14 residues. The ends lost 5 bases at V and 2 bases at J; junction bases unmatched: 2. The CDR3 DNA reads as TGTGCCAGCAGCGTGACAGGGGCTGGAAACACCATATATTTT. It yields the protein CASSVTGAGNTIYF.

This sequence joins TRBV30 and TRBJ2-7, with D hard to call. V lost 0 bases and J lost 0, with 9 bases in between. The CDR3 loop spans 14 amino acids. Germline V gene sequence: CDR1 GTSNPN, CDR2 SVGIG (reference sequence). CDR3 region: CAWSVTVFSYEQYF. The CDR3 bases are TGTGCCTGGAGTGTAACAGTTTTCTCCTACGAGCAGTACTTC.

This clone was picked up many times. The chain has TRBV19 and TRBJ2-1, with TRBD1 matching 11 bases. The trim removed 6 bases at V and 8 bases at J, leaving 9 bases unmatched. This CDR3 is 15 amino acids long. Germline V gene sequence: CDR1 LNHDA, CDR2 SQIVND (reference sequence). This CDR3 reads CASRTPGQGGDEQFF. The CDR3 coding sequence is TGTGCCAGTAGGACACCGGGACAGGGGGGTGATGAGCAGTTCTTC. Full variable domain (rest looked up from reference TRBV19 and TRBJ2-1): DGGITQSPKYLFRKEGQNVTLSCEQNLNHDAMYWYRQDPGQGLRLIYYSQIVNDFQKGDIAEGYSVSREKKESFPLTVTSAQKNPTAFYLCASRTPGQGGDEQFFGPGTRLTVL.

The chain is built from TRBV30 and TRBJ2-7; maybe TRBD2 (6 bases). The germline V gene encodes CDR1 GTSNPN and CDR2 SVGIG (reference sequence). Trimming took 0 bases from V and 5 from J, leaving 14 bases between them. This CDR3 has 14 amino acids. The CDR3 bases are TGTGCCTGGAGTGTACCCCCTACTAGCAACGAGCAGTACTTC. Its protein is CAWSVPPTSNEQYF. The full variable domain, rest sourced from reference TRBV30 and TRBJ2-7, is SQTIHQWPATLVQPVGSPLSLECTVEGTSNPNLYWYRQAAGRGLQLLFYSVGIGQISSEVPQNLSASRPQDRQFILSSKKLLLSDSGFYLCAWSVPPTSNEQYFGPGTRLTVT.

This clone showed up just a few times. The chain links TRBV30 to TRBJ2-5; 7 bases map to TRBD2. This CDR3 has 13 amino acids. Looked up from germline, CDR1 is GTSNPN and CDR2 is SVGIG (reference sequence). With 5 bases clipped from V and 5 bases from J, the junction kept 8 bases outside the gene matches. CDR3 residues: CAWGTAGGETQYF. The CDR3 nucleotides read TGTGCCTGGGGGACCGCCGGGGGGGAGACCCAGTACTTC.

There are a few counts of this clone. The chain has TRBV28 and TRBJ2-2; TRBD2 aligns across 13 bases. V trimming: 6 bases; J trimming: 8 bases; junction bases outside the gene matches: 3. The CDR3 is 14 residues long. CDR1 MDHEN and CDR2 SYDVKM come from the germline V gene. CDR3 residues: CASRRTSGSGELFF. CDR3 coding DNA: TGTGCCAGCAGAAGGACTAGCGGGAGTGGGGAGCTGTTTTTT.

This clone has a count of ten or more. V gene TRBV5-1 combines with J gene TRBJ2-1; no definite D call. V gave up 0 bases and J gave up 6 bases, with 7 bases separating them. The CDR3 totals 13 residues. The germline V gene has CDR1 SGHRS and CDR2 YFSETQ. Here the CDR3 reads CASSLAHFNEQFF. The DNA for the CDR3 is TGCGCCAGCAGCTTGGCTCACTTCAATGAGCAGTTCTTC.

The J gene is TRBJ2-1, the V gene TRBV11-3; D perhaps matches TRBD1 (5 bases). Per the germline V gene, CDR1 is SGHNT and CDR2 is YENEEA. The length of the CDR3 is 14 residues. Trimming stripped 1 base from V and 5 bases from J, with 9 bases between. CDR3 sequence (DNA): TGTGCCAGCAGCTTAGCGATGACAGACAATGAGCAGTTCTTC. Translating it yields CASSLAMTDNEQFF.

This clone is a singleton in its sample. This chain connects TRBV6-6 to TRBJ1-5, with 7 bases aligning to TRBD1. After removal of 2 bases from V and 2 bases from J, the junction contained 6 bases not matched to a gene. Germline lookup yields CDR1 MNHNY and CDR2 SVGAGI (reference sequence). The CDR3 consists of 16 residues. The CDR3 protein is CASSYAQGSGNQPQHF. The DNA of the CDR3 is TGTGCCAGCAGTTACGCACAGGGGAGCGGCAATCAGCCCCAGCATTTT.

Only a few counts were recorded for this clone. CDR3 sequence (DNA): TGTGCCAGCAGGGACAGGTCCTACAATGAGCAGTTCTTC. It encodes CASRDRSYNEQFF. J is TRBJ2-1 and V is TRBV27, with 7 bases fitting TRBD1. The CDR3 consists of 13 residues. Germline lookup yields CDR1 MNHEY and CDR2 SMNVEV (reference sequence). V lost 6 bases, J lost 1 base, and 0 bases stayed unmatched.

This clone turned up a few times. This rearrangement joins TRBV30 to TRBJ2-2; possible D gene TRBD2, 7 bases. This CDR3 spans 20 amino acids. Germline loops: CDR1 GTSNPN, CDR2 SVGIG (reference sequence). The V gene lost 1 base and the J gene lost 0 bases, with 24 bases spanning the gap. The CDR3 here is CAWSAPSGDYRHANTGELFF. In DNA, the CDR3 is TGTGCCTGGAGTGCCCCTTCAGGGGACTACCGTCATGCGAACACCGGGGAGCTGTTTTTT.

This clone has a handful of counts. The V and J genes are TRBV11-2 and TRBJ1-1; no clear D. The CDR3 totals 15 residues. Trimming shortened V by 1 base and J by 7 bases, and 16 bases separated the two germline ends. In germline, CDR1 is SGHAT, CDR2 FQNNGV. CDR3 region: CASSLALTGKGEAFF. The CDR3 DNA reads as TGTGCCAGCAGCTTAGCGCTGACCGGGAAGGGTGAAGCTTTCTTT.

The V and J genes are TRBV7-8 and TRBJ2-2; D perhaps matches TRBD1 (6 bases). V was trimmed by 4 bases and J by 1 base, leaving 16 bases between them. Germline loops: CDR1 SGHVS, CDR2 FQNEAQ. The CDR3 spans 17 residues. CDR3 region: CASSSQPTTGNTGELFF. Here the CDR3 DNA reads TGTGCCAGCAGCTCACAGCCGACGACAGGGAACACCGGGGAGCTGTTTTTT.